This entry lists 22 T cell receptor beta chains sequenced from one sample in a study of T cells in localized non-small cell lung cancer (dated by TCRdb to the early 2020s). The library was generated by the immunoSEQ multiplex PCR assay. In its TCRdb copy, this immuneACCESS table keeps in-frame sequences only and misses some clones. Where compared with another copy, unresolved V genes explain less than half of these, and the others have no known cause. Here the sample has roughly 26,000 clones; 75% to 95% occur a single time. 4% to 5% of the sample comes from the top ten. The input for sequencing was peripheral blood, taken before any cancer treatment. The receptors stem from a female donor aged 60 or older with stage II squamous cell lung carcinoma.

The chain recombines TRBV4-3 with TRBJ2-2, with D perhaps TRBD2 (5 bases). Germline loops: CDR1 LGHNA, CDR2 YSLEER. Trimming stripped 0 bases from V and 9 bases from J, with 17 bases between. The length of the CDR3 is 16 residues. The CDR3 region is CASSQDPPGFGRELFF. CDR3 nucleotides: TGCGCCAGCAGCCAAGATCCCCCGGGGTTTGGTAGGGAGCTGTTTTTT.

V is TRBV4-1 and J is TRBJ2-3, with unresolved D. This CDR3 spans 15 amino acids. The ends were cut back, 1 base at V and 2 bases at J, with 10 bases in the middle. CDR1 is MGHRA, CDR2 YSYEKL, per germline. The CDR3 coding sequence is TGCGCCAGCAGCCAAGGTAGAACAACCACAGATACGCAGTATTTT. Amino acid sequence: CASSQGRTTTDTQYF.

The V and J genes are TRBV19 and TRBJ1-5, with D uncertain. The CDR3 covers 16 residues. The germline V and J ends were trimmed by 1 base and 4 bases, with 14 bases remaining between them. Germline V gives CDR1 LNHDA, CDR2 SQIVND (reference sequence). Here the CDR3 DNA reads TGTGCCAGTAGTATAGCCCTGGATCGGATAAATCAGCCCCAGCATTTT. Protein: CASSIALDRINQPQHF.

This chain joins TRBV5-1 and TRBJ1-1; the D is unclear. The V gene lost 4 bases and the J gene lost 1 base, with 14 bases spanning the gap. The CDR3 sequence is 15 residues long. Germline lookup yields CDR1 SGHRS and CDR2 YFSETQ. The CDR3 spells CASSPWVGPNTEAFF. The CDR3 DNA is TGCGCCAGCAGCCCTTGGGTAGGGCCGAACACTGAAGCTTTCTTT.

The table lists this clone with a few counts. The V and J genes are TRBV28 and TRBJ1-6; unclear D gene. The germline V gene encodes CDR1 MDHEN and CDR2 SYDVKM. The ends were cut back, 2 bases at V and 14 bases at J, with 10 bases in the middle. The CDR3 runs to 12 residues. The chain's CDR3 is CASSLTGSSLHF. CDR3 in DNA: TGTGCCAGCAGTTTAACCGGATCGTCCCTCCACTTT.

V gene TRBV28 combines with J gene TRBJ1-5; maybe TRBD1 (6 bases). This CDR3 has 14 residues. CDR1 MDHEN and CDR2 SYDVKM come from the germline V gene. Trimming removed 7 bases from V and 3 bases from J, with 13 bases in between. The CDR3 DNA is TGTGCCAGCACCCTAACAGGGTTCAATCAGCCCCAGCATTTT. Amino acid sequence: CASTLTGFNQPQHF.

This clone was seen once. The V call is TRBV9, the J call TRBJ1-2; tentatively, D is TRBD1 (5 bases). V shed 3 bases and J shed 2 bases, with 11 bases lying between them. Looked up from germline, CDR1 is SGDLS and CDR2 is YYNGEE. This CDR3 is 14 amino acids long. The CDR3 DNA sequence: TGTGCCAGCAGCGCTGGGACCGAGAACTATGGCTACACCTTC. Its translation is CASSAGTENYGYTF.

The gene calls are TRBV9 and TRBJ2-1, with 9 nucleotides matching TRBD1. Germline trimming cut 4 bases from V and 4 bases from J; bases unmatched to any gene: 9. The CDR3 has 16 residues. Germline values: CDR1 SGDLS, CDR2 YYNGEE. CDR3 nucleotides: TGTGCCAGCAGCCTGGGACAGGGTGCAGGGTACAATGAGCAGTTCTTC. Its translation: CASSLGQGAGYNEQFF. The complete variable domain, with remaining parts taken from reference TRBV9 and TRBJ2-1, reads DSGVTQTPKHLITATGQRVTLRCSPRSGDLSVYWYQQSLDQGLQFLIQYYNGEERAKGNILERFSAQQFPDLHSELNLSSLELGDSALYFCASSLGQGAGYNEQFFGPGTRLTVL.

This clone was seen only once. V gene TRBV7-9 combines with J gene TRBJ1-2; TRBD1 aligns across 7 bases. The CDR3 extends over 12 amino acids. Germline CDR1 SEHNR, CDR2 FQNEAQ (reference sequence). After removal of 8 bases from V and 8 bases from J, the junction contained 8 bases not matched to a gene. CDR3 DNA sequence: TGTGCCAGCCCCCGGGACAGATGGGGCTACACCTTC. Its translation is CASPRDRWGYTF.

The chain uses TRBV27 and TRBJ2-2; tentative D call: TRBD2 (6 bases). Deletions cut 1 base from V and 0 bases from J, with 12 bases between. The CDR3 runs to 17 residues. Per the germline V gene, CDR1 is MNHEY and CDR2 is SMNVEV (reference sequence). The CDR3 protein is CASSLWAGGTNTGELFF. The CDR3 DNA reads as TGTGCCAGCAGTTTATGGGCCGGGGGAACGAACACCGGGGAGCTGTTTTTT.

V and J are TRBV5-1 and TRBJ2-1; 7 bases agree with TRBD2. Per germline, CDR1 SGHRS and CDR2 YFSETQ. The CDR3 length is 18 residues. With V trimmed by 2 bases and J by 6 bases, 17 bases remained unmatched. CDR3 in amino acids: CASSFYWTAKGGGNEQFF. The CDR3 DNA reads as TGCGCCAGCAGCTTTTATTGGACCGCCAAGGGCGGGGGCAATGAGCAGTTCTTC. Full variable domain (rest looked up from reference TRBV5-1 and TRBJ2-1): KAGVTQTPRYLIKTRGQQVTLSCSPISGHRSVSWYQQTPGQGLQFLFEYFSETQRNKGNFPGRFSGRQFSNSRSEMNVSTLELGDSALYLCASSFYWTAKGGGNEQFFGPGTRLTVL.

The chain couples TRBV7-9 to TRBJ2-7, with D maybe TRBD1 (6 bases). Germline V lookup: CDR1 SEHNR, CDR2 FQNEAQ (reference sequence). The length of the CDR3 is 12 residues. Deletions cut 7 bases from V and 6 bases from J, with 13 bases between. The CDR3 region is CASNPMTGEQYF. The CDR3 DNA is TGTGCCAGCAATCCGATGACAGGCGAGCAGTACTTC.

V and J are TRBV1 and TRBJ1-1. TRBV1 is assigned pseudogene status. The CDR3 runs 18 residues. The CDR3 loop is CTSSQDMVPGDGNTEAFF. Here the CDR3 DNA reads TGCACCAGCAGCCAAGATATGGTCCCGGGGGACGGGAACACTGAAGCTTTCTTT.

This rearrangement joins TRBV4-2 to TRBJ2-7; possible D gene TRBD2, 6 bases. The length of the CDR3 is 15 residues. The germline CDR1 and CDR2 sequences are LGHNA and YNFKEQ. V lost 5 bases and J 0 bases, leaving 14 bases between the germline ends. The CDR3 sequence is CASSSDGLNSYEQYF. The CDR3 DNA reads TGTGCCAGCAGCTCGGATGGACTAAACTCCTACGAGCAGTACTTC.

Only one count was recorded for this clone. The chain uses TRBV7-2 and TRBJ2-2; D may be TRBD2 (7 bases). This CDR3 contains 15 residues. CDR1 and CDR2 (germline): SGHTA, FQGNSA. V lost 3 bases and J 5 bases, leaving 13 bases between the germline ends. The CDR3 coding sequence is TGTGCCAGCAGCTTTGCGGGGGCGGGTACCGGGGAGCTGTTTTTT. Protein: CASSFAGAGTGELFF.

The rearrangement links TRBV28 to TRBJ1-3; no clear D gene. CDR3 length: 16 residues. Germline-derived CDR1 and CDR2 are MDHEN and SYDVKM. Trimming shortened V by 4 bases and J by 0 bases, and 13 bases separated the two germline ends. The CDR3 spells CASSSPGSLSGNTIYF. The DNA of the CDR3 is TGTGCCAGCAGTTCGCCTGGGTCGCTCTCTGGAAACACCATATATTTT.

This clone was recorded a few times. The chain carries TRBV6-5 and TRBJ2-7, with unresolved D. This CDR3 contains 12 residues. Germline CDR1 is MNHEY and CDR2 is SVGAGI. V lost 5 bases, J lost 7 bases, and 12 bases lay in between. Here the CDR3 reads CASSPHGFEQYF. CDR3 nucleotide sequence: TGTGCCAGCAGTCCGCATGGGTTTGAGCAGTACTTC.

This chain uses TRBV6-5 with TRBJ2-3, with TRBD2 identical over 9 bases. The V and J ends lost 2 bases and 4 bases, in that order; junction bases with no gene match: 1. The CDR3 loop spans 14 amino acids. Looked up from germline, CDR1 is MNHEY and CDR2 is SVGAGI. CDR3 residues: CASSYAGGPDTQYF. CDR3 nucleotides: TGTGCCAGCAGTTACGCGGGGGGGCCAGATACGCAGTATTTT.

This clone was seen once. DNA of the CDR3: TGTGCCAGCAGCCTAACTAGAAGCACAGATACGCAGTATTTT. Translated, it gives CASSLTRSTDTQYF. V usage is TRBV7-2 and J usage is TRBJ2-3; D possibly corresponds to TRBD2 (5 bases). The germline V gene has CDR1 SGHTA and CDR2 FQGNSA. This CDR3 contains 14 residues. V lost 5 bases and J lost 0, with 9 bases in between.

DNA for the CDR3: TGTGCCAGCAACCCGGGTGCTCGCTCTGGAAACACCATATATTTT. It encodes CASNPGARSGNTIYF. V and J are TRBV5-6 and TRBJ1-3; D unclear. The CDR3 runs 15 residues. The V gene lost 6 bases and the J gene lost 0 bases, with 13 bases spanning the gap. Germline CDR1 is SGHDT and CDR2 is YYEEEE. The entire variable domain, with the rest obtained from reference TRBV5-6 and TRBJ1-3, is as follows: DAGVTQSPTHLIKTRGQQVTLRCSPKSGHDTVSWYQQALGQGPQFIFQYYEEEERQRGNFPDRFSGHQFPNYSSELNVNALLLGDSALYLCASNPGARSGNTIYFGEGSWLTVV.

The CDR3 DNA follows: TGTGCCAGCAGCCCGAGGTCCCCCAGGACAACCGGGGAGCTGTTTTTT. Translated: CASSPRSPRTTGELFF. The V gene is TRBV11-3, the J gene TRBJ2-2; maybe TRBD1 (5 bases). The V gene's germline CDR1 is SGHNT and CDR2 YENEEA. The CDR3 runs to 16 residues. V shed 5 bases and J shed 5 bases, with 18 bases lying between them.

The V and J genes are TRBV4-2 and TRBJ2-4; 7 bases line up with TRBD2. The CDR3 loop spans 17 amino acids. Germline values: CDR1 LGHNA, CDR2 YNFKEQ. Unmatched junction bases numbered 11, after V lost 0 bases and J lost 6 bases. CDR3: CASSQEITAGRLNIQYF. CDR3 DNA: TGTGCCAGCAGCCAAGAGATAACAGCGGGGAGACTAAACATTCAGTACTTC.